This entry lists 17 T cell receptor beta chains sequenced from one sample in a study of blood T cell repertoires in COVID-19. Repertoires were generated with immunoSEQ multiplex PCR, while TCRdb's copy carries only in-frame clones and drops some. The sample contains 150,000 or so clones, around 84% of which appear only once. The sequenced material came from peripheral blood. Receptors were obtained from an elderly woman with acute or convalescent COVID-19.

The chain has TRBV19 and TRBJ2-1; tentative D call: TRBD2 (5 bases). The CDR3 spans 13 residues. CDR1 and CDR2 from the germline V gene are LNHDA and SQIVND (reference sequence). Trimming removed 8 bases from V and 3 bases from J, with 11 bases in between. For the CDR3, the DNA is TGTGCCAGTGGAGCGGTAATCTACAATGAGCAGTTCTTC. Its translation: CASGAVIYNEQFF. Looking up the rest from reference TRBV19 and TRBJ2-1 gives the full variable domain: DGGITQSPKYLFRKEGQNVTLSCEQNLNHDAMYWYRQDPGQGLRLIYYSQIVNDFQKGDIAEGYSVSREKKESFPLTVTSAQKNPTAFYLCASGAVIYNEQFFGPGTRLTVL.

The chain has TRBV7-2 and TRBJ2-5; maybe TRBD1 (6 bases). V lost 5 bases, J lost 0 bases, and 13 bases lay in between. This CDR3 is built from 15 residues. The V gene's germline CDR1 is SGHTA and CDR2 FQGNSA. The CDR3 DNA sequence: TGTGCCAGCAGCGCCAACAGGGCCCACCAAGAGACCCAGTACTTC. This translates into CASSANRAHQETQYF.

The chain uses TRBV19 and TRBJ2-1, with D possibly matching TRBD1 (5 bases). CDR3 length: 16 amino acids. The V end lost 1 base, the J end lost 6 bases, and 16 bases lay between the germline ends. Germline values: CDR1 LNHDA, CDR2 SQIVND (reference sequence). CDR3 amino acids: CASSIGPRVSRNEQFF. The DNA for the CDR3 is TGTGCCAGTAGTATAGGTCCCAGGGTTAGCCGCAATGAGCAGTTCTTC.

The genes are TRBV6-5 and TRBJ1-5; D gene unclear. CDR3 size: 15 residues. Trimming took off 7 bases at V and 3 bases at J, with 16 bases between the two ends. Germline V gene data show CDR1 as MNHEY and CDR2 as SVGAGI. CDR3 region: CASKPREGYNQPQHF. In nucleotides, the CDR3 is TGTGCCAGCAAACCGAGGGAGGGCTACAATCAGCCCCAGCATTTT.

This clone came up once. The chain carries TRBV4-1 and TRBJ1-3; D is unresolved. Germline CDR1 reads MGHRA; CDR2 reads YSYEKL. V dropped 0 bases and J dropped 3 bases, with 9 bases sitting between them. CDR3 size: 15 residues. The CDR3 spells CASSQDWRVGNTIYF. The CDR3 bases are TGCGCCAGCAGCCAAGATTGGAGAGTTGGAAACACCATATATTTT.

The rearrangement uses TRBV3-1 (or the pseudogene TRBV3-2) and TRBJ2-7; 9 bases fit TRBD2. This CDR3 contains 15 residues. Germline assignment: CDR1 LGHDT and CDR2 YNNKEL (reference sequence). V lost 0 bases, J lost 5 bases, and 5 bases stayed unmatched. CDR3 loop: CASSQEVAGVDEQYF. CDR3 DNA: TGTGCCAGCAGCCAAGAGGTAGCGGGAGTCGACGAGCAGTACTTC.

With regard to this clone: Distinct nucleotide sequences in the sample also encode this CDR3. The chain links TRBV18 to TRBJ2-1, with 8 bases matching TRBD2. V lost 3 bases, J lost 9 bases, and 4 bases stayed unmatched. Germline assignment: CDR1 KGHSH and CDR2 LQKENI. The CDR3 consists of 13 residues. The CDR3: CASSPGLAGEQFF. The DNA of the CDR3 is TGTGCCAGCTCACCCGGACTAGCTGGTGAGCAGTTCTTC.

Only one count was recorded for this clone. The chain couples TRBV19 to TRBJ1-5, with a weak D call TRBD1 (6 bases). Per the germline V gene, CDR1 is LNHDA and CDR2 is SQIVND (reference sequence). This CDR3 spans 17 amino acids. Trimming stripped 3 bases from V and 0 bases from J, with 15 bases between. CDR3 residues: CASSIRQMGASNQPQHF. The CDR3, as DNA: TGTGCCAGTAGTATCAGACAGATGGGGGCTAGCAATCAGCCCCAGCATTTT.

The gene calls are TRBV20-1 and TRBJ1-2; D gene uncertain. V lost 3 bases and J 5 bases, leaving 10 bases between the germline ends. Germline V gene sequence: CDR1 DFQATT, CDR2 SNEGSKA (reference sequence). The CDR3 spans 12 residues. The CDR3 loop is CSASEEGYGYTF. As DNA, the CDR3 is TGCAGTGCTAGTGAGGAGGGTTATGGCTACACCTTC.

This clone was counted between two and nine times. The chain recombines TRBV11-2 with TRBJ1-1; no firm D call. Trimming shortened V by 1 base and J by 3 bases, and 9 bases separated the two germline ends. CDR3 length: 14 residues. CDR1 SGHAT and CDR2 FQNNGV come from the germline V gene. For the CDR3, the DNA is TGTGCCAGCAGCTTAGGGGCCTTGGACACTGAAGCTTTCTTT. Protein product: CASSLGALDTEAFF.

The gene calls are TRBV28 and TRBJ2-3; TRBD1 might be the D (5 bases). This CDR3 contains 15 residues. Germline-derived CDR1 and CDR2 are MDHEN and SYDVKM. The ends were cut back, 2 bases at V and 0 bases at J, with 9 bases in the middle. The CDR3 nucleotides are TGTGCCAGCAGTTTACGGCAGGGCAGCACAGATACGCAGTATTTT. Translated: CASSLRQGSTDTQYF.

This clone was seen only once. This chain joins TRBV7-9 and TRBJ2-1; 9 nucleotides line up with TRBD2. The germline V gene has CDR1 SEHNR and CDR2 FQNEAQ (reference sequence). The ends lost 2 bases at V and 3 bases at J; junction bases unmatched: 5. The CDR3 has 16 residues. The CDR3 DNA follows: TGTGCCAGCAGCTTAATGCGGGGGGGCTTCTACAATGAGCAGTTCTTC. Translating it yields CASSLMRGGFYNEQFF.

The CDR3 loop is CASSPRGRQETQYF. The CDR3 nucleotides read TGTGCCAGCAGTCCCCGTGGCAGGCAAGAGACCCAGTACTTC. The chain combines TRBV27 with TRBJ2-5; no clear D gene. The CDR3 spans 14 residues. Trimming took 5 bases from V and 2 from J, leaving 12 bases between them. From germline, CDR1 is MNHEY and CDR2 SMNVEV (reference sequence).

This clone was counted only a few times. The V and J genes are TRBV6-5 and TRBJ1-5, with 9 bases identical to TRBD1. V trimming: 6 bases; J trimming: 4 bases; junction bases outside the gene matches: 4. The germline V gene encodes CDR1 MNHEY and CDR2 SVGAGI. This CDR3 has 14 residues. CDR3 region: CASRGTGKNQPQHF. In DNA form, the CDR3 reads TGTGCCAGCAGAGGGACAGGGAAGAATCAGCCCCAGCATTTT.

This rearrangement joins TRBV24-1 to TRBJ1-2; 9 bases line up with TRBD1. This CDR3 is built from 16 residues. The V gene end was trimmed by 6 bases and the J gene end by 10 bases; junction bases not matched to a gene: 17. Germline V lookup: CDR1 KGHDR, CDR2 SFDVKD. CDR3 in DNA: TGTGCCACCAGTCTCCGGGACAGGGTCTCCCAGTGCTCCTACACCTTC. Protein: CATSLRDRVSQCSYTF.

CDR3 DNA: TGTGCCAGTAGTATTCGGGGGACTAGCACAGATACGCAGTATTTT. This encodes CASSIRGTSTDTQYF. The rearrangement links TRBV19 to TRBJ2-3; possibly TRBD2 for D (6 bases). In germline, CDR1 is LNHDA, CDR2 SQIVND (reference sequence). Trimming left V 3 bases short and J 0 bases short, with 10 bases between. This CDR3 has 15 amino acids.

The chain recombines TRBV9 with TRBJ1-2; D is perhaps TRBD1 (5 bases). From germline, CDR1 is SGDLS and CDR2 YYNGEE. CDR3 length: 15 residues. V was shortened by 0 bases and J by 4 bases, with 13 bases between the two germline ends. The CDR3 here is CASSVDVGGTYGYTF. In DNA form, the CDR3 reads TGTGCCAGCAGCGTAGACGTGGGGGGAACCTATGGCTACACCTTC.